This TCR beta chain originates from a study of T cells in Graves' hyperthyroidism and ophthalmopathy. Points from the study as a whole: Blood shared most expanded thyroid clonotypes above 0.001.

The CDR3 covers 12 residues. With 4 bases removed from V and 6 bases from J, the gap between germline ends came to 9 bases. Germline-derived CDR1 and CDR2 are MDHEN and SYDVKM. Amplification of TCR beta CDR3 regions was performed using RNA transcripts as template. HTBI primers were the set used in a first-round RT-PCR of the TCR CDR3. One entry per CDR3 protein results from TCRdb running MiXCR on the multiplex PCR reads. The sample lists some 440,000 distinct CDR3 sequences, 15% to 18% occurring once. This clonotype was found many times. Antigen specificity is unknown. The receptor was derived from a young woman with Graves' hyperthyroidism. Sequencing was done on a sample of blood. This rearrangement joins TRBV28 to TRBJ1-2; no reliable D call. The CDR3 is CASSSTADGYTF. CDR3 nucleotides: TGTGCCAGCAGTTCTACCGCAGATGGCTACACCTTC.